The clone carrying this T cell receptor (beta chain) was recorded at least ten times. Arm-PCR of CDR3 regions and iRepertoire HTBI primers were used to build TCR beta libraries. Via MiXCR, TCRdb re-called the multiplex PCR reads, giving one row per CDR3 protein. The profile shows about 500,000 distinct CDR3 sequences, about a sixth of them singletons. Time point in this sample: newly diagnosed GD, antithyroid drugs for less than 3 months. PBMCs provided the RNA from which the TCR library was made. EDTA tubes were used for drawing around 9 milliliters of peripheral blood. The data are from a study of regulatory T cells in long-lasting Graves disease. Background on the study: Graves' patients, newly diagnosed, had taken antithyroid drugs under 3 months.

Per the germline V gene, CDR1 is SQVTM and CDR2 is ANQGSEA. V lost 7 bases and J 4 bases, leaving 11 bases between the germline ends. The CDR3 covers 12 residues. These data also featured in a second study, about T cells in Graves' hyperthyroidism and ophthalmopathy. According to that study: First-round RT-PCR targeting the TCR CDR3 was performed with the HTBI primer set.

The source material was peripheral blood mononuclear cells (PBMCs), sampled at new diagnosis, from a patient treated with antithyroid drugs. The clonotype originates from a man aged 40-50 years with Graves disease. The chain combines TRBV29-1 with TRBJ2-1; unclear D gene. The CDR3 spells CSAKRLYNEQFF. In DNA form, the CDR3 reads TGCAGCGCCAAACGTTTGTACAATGAGCAGTTCTTC.